These 15 T cell receptor beta chains were all obtained from the same sample, sequenced in a study of cytomegalovirus exposure and HLA in healthy donors. The PCR contained 60 Vbeta and 13 Jbeta primers. TCRdb's table, derived via immunoSEQ multiplex PCR, lists solely in-frame clones and lacks some. The sample consists of under 200,000 clones, roughly 70% of them appearing once. Material for sequencing was PBMCs. These receptors were collected from a woman in her twenties or thirties in good health and CMV-seronegative.

The chain links TRBV5-1 to TRBJ2-2, with D perhaps TRBD1 (6 bases). Germline V gene data show CDR1 as SGHRS and CDR2 as YFSETQ. Trimming left V 0 bases short and J 0 bases short, with 9 bases between. There are 16 residues in the CDR3. The CDR3, as DNA: TGCGCCAGCAGCTTGGTCGGACAGCCGAACACCGGGGAGCTGTTTTTT. Protein product: CASSLVGQPNTGELFF.

The genes are TRBV13 and TRBJ2-5; D is undetermined. Germline V gene data show CDR1 as PRHDT and CDR2 as FYEKMQ (reference sequence). Trimming pared 1 base from V and 6 bases from J, leaving 3 bases between. This CDR3 contains 11 residues. This CDR3 is CASSLDKTQYF. CDR3 nucleotide sequence: TGTGCCAGCAGCTTAGACAAGACCCAGTACTTC.

This rearrangement joins TRBV4-3 to TRBJ2-1, with D perhaps matching TRBD2 (6 bases). The V end was cut by 3 bases, the J end by 5 bases, with 17 bases between. CDR1 is LGHNA, CDR2 YSLEER, per germline. There are 16 residues in the CDR3. The CDR3 DNA reads TGCGCCAGCAGCCAGCTTGGGGATAGCGGCAACAATGAGCAGTTCTTC. Protein: CASSQLGDSGNNEQFF.

The gene calls are TRBV5-4 and TRBJ2-7, with unresolved D. Germline V CDR1 and CDR2: SGHNT, YYREEE (reference sequence). The CDR3 runs to 13 residues. The V and J ends lost 3 bases and 3 bases respectively, with 10 bases between them. The CDR3: CASSSPTIYEQYF. The CDR3 DNA is TGTGCCAGCAGCTCTCCAACTATCTACGAGCAGTACTTC.

This clone was recorded only once. This CDR3 reads CASSQESQVISYEQYF. The CDR3 DNA reads TGCGCCAGCAGCCAAGAATCTCAGGTGATCTCCTACGAGCAGTACTTC. The chain couples TRBV4-1 to TRBJ2-7; D unclear. This CDR3 is built from 16 residues. Trimming removed 0 bases at V and 0 bases at J, with 12 bases between. The germline gives CDR1 MGHRA, CDR2 YSYEKL.

CDR3 in DNA: TGTGCCAGCAGCTTAGCGGTGGGAGGGGCCCACAATGAGCAGTTCTTC. It is translated as CASSLAVGGAHNEQFF. The chain combines TRBV7-9 with TRBJ2-1; 7 bases align to TRBD2. CDR1 SEHNR and CDR2 FQNEAQ come from the germline V gene (reference sequence). The CDR3 spans 16 residues. The J segment lost 5 bases and the V segment lost 0 bases, leaving 7 bases of the junction unmatched.

This clone was counted a single time. The chain uses TRBV29-1 and TRBJ2-5; 7 bases are shared with TRBD2. The end of the DNA aligns better with TRBJ2-7, so the J call may be wrong. CDR1 and CDR2 (germline): SQVTM, ANQGSEA. The CDR3 is 17 amino acids. The CDR3 region is CSVDLTSGGSSSYEQYF. The CDR3 nucleotides are TGCAGCGTTGATCTGACATCCGGGGGGAGCTCCTCCTACGAGCAGTACTTC.

The chain is built from TRBV29-1 and TRBJ2-5; 8 positions match TRBD1. The DNA end favors TRBJ2-7, so the J call may be wrong. The V gene's germline CDR1 is SQVTM and CDR2 ANQGSEA. The length of the CDR3 is 13 residues. CDR3 in amino acids: CSVEEQGDYEQYF. In DNA form, the CDR3 reads TGCAGCGTTGAAGAACAGGGGGACTACGAGCAGTACTTC.

The chain recombines TRBV7-8 with TRBJ2-3, with 12 bases fitting TRBD2. CDR1 is SGHVS, CDR2 FQNEAQ, per germline. This CDR3 is built from 17 residues. V lost 0 bases to trimming and J lost 4 bases; unmatched junction nucleotides: 5. CDR3 nucleotide sequence: TGTGCCAGCAGCTTAGCCCTAGCGGGAGGGGGTCCAGATACGCAGTATTTT. The encoded protein is CASSLALAGGGPDTQYF.

This clone was seen a handful of times. The V call is TRBV12-5, the J call TRBJ1-1; 8 bases are a match to TRBD1. Germline V CDR1 and CDR2: LGHNT, FRNRAP. This CDR3 is 15 amino acids long. V was pared by 0 bases and J by 4 bases, with 4 bases of the junction left unmatched. CDR3 loop: CASGLVRTGSTEAFF. The CDR3 coding sequence is TGTGCTAGTGGTTTGGTAAGGACAGGGAGCACTGAAGCTTTCTTT.

V is TRBV4-2 and J is TRBJ2-2; 8 positions match TRBD1. The CDR3 has 15 residues. V was pared by 2 bases and J by 7 bases, with 6 bases of the junction left unmatched. The germline V gene has CDR1 LGHNA and CDR2 YNFKEQ. The CDR3 nucleotides are TGTGCCAGCAGCCAATTGGACAGGGCCGACGGGGAGCTGTTTTTT. This codes for CASSQLDRADGELFF.

The rearrangement uses TRBV7-2 and TRBJ2-5, with 12 nucleotides matching TRBD1. V was pared by 1 base and J by 5 bases, with 5 bases of the junction left unmatched. Germline lookup yields CDR1 SGHTA and CDR2 FQGNSA. CDR3 size: 16 residues. The CDR3 sequence: CASSLDRDRGLETQYF. CDR3 nucleotides: TGTGCCAGCAGCTTAGATCGGGACAGGGGGCTGGAGACCCAGTACTTC.

The J gene is TRBJ2-7, the V gene TRBV11-2, with a tentative D call TRBD2 (6 bases). Germline CDR1 and CDR2: SGHAT and FQNNGV. There are 13 residues in the CDR3. V lost 5 bases and J 4 bases, leaving 12 bases between the germline ends. CDR3 bases: TGTGCCAGCAGCCTATACGGAGGGTACGAGCAGTACTTC. Translated: CASSLYGGYEQYF.

This clone was observed a few times. The J gene is TRBJ1-3, the V gene TRBV6-1; D is possibly TRBD1 (5 bases). V was trimmed by 7 bases and J by 1 base, leaving 11 bases between them. CDR3 length: 14 amino acids. CDR1 MNHNS and CDR2 SASEGT come from the germline V gene. The CDR3: CASKRGSSGNTIYF. The CDR3 DNA is TGTGCCAGCAAAAGGGGATCTTCTGGAAACACCATATATTTT.

The gene calls are TRBV28 and TRBJ2-7; 7 positions match TRBD1. Germline CDR1 reads MDHEN; CDR2 reads SYDVKM. The V gene end was trimmed by 9 bases and the J gene end by 2 bases; junction bases not matched to a gene: 7. This CDR3 spans 13 amino acids. CDR3 in amino acids: CASREQGPYEQYF. In DNA form, the CDR3 reads TGTGCCAGTAGAGAACAGGGGCCCTACGAGCAGTACTTC.